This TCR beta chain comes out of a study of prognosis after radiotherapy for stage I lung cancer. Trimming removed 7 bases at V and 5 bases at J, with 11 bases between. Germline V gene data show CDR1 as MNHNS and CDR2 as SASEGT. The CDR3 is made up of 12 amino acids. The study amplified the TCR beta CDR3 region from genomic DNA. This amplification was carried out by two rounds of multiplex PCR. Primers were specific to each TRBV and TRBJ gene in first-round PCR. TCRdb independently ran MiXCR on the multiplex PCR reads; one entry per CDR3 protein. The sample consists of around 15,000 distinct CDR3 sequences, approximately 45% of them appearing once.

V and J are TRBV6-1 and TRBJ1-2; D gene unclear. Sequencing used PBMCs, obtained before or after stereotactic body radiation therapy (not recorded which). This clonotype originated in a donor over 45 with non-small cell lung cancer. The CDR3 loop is CASMVTSYGYTF. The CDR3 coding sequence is TGTGCCAGCATGGTGACATCTTATGGCTACACCTTC.